A selection of T cell receptor beta chains follows, all from one sample in a study of blood T cell repertoires in COVID-19. The repertoire was sequenced with immunoSEQ multiplex PCR; TCRdb's copy has only in-frame clones and lacks some. The sample has about 180,000 clones; roughly 88% are singletons. The sample was peripheral blood. These receptors came from a woman of 80 years or more with acute or convalescent COVID-19. The CDR3 runs from the conserved cysteine through the conserved F or W. The D gene is left open where the match is weak. Clone size, where shown, is once, few, many, or a class for clones that have expanded.

clone_size | j_call | d_call | v_call | cdr3_nt | cdr3_aa
. | TRBJ1-2 | . | TRBV3-1/TRBV3-2 | TGTGCCAGCAGCCCAGGCCACTATGGCTACACCTTC | CASSPGHYGYTF
many | TRBJ1-2 | . | TRBV5-1 | TGCGCCAGCAGCTTGCACCCAGGGAACTATGGCTACACCTTC | CASSLHPGNYGYTF
. | TRBJ2-3 | TRBD1 | TRBV5-6 | TGTGCCAGCAGCCCCCCCTTTGCCCGGGACAGGGGGCCAGATACGCAGTATTTT | CASSPPFARDRGPDTQYF
. | TRBJ2-1 | TRBD2 | TRBV19 | TGTGCCAGTAGTATCCAGGCGGGAGGGATCTACAATGAGCAGTTCTTC | CASSIQAGGIYNEQFF
few | TRBJ1-2 | TRBD1 | TRBV7-8 | TGTGCCAGCAGCGTCAACAGGGGAGTGACTGGCTACACCTTC | CASSVNRGVTGYTF
. | TRBJ2-2 | TRBD1 | TRBV7-6 | TGTGCCAGCAGCCCAGCGGGGACAGGGCGGGCAGTCGGGGAGCTGTTTTTT | CASSPAGTGRAVGELFF
. | TRBJ2-5 | . | TRBV6-2/TRBV6-3 | TGTGCCAGCAGTTACCCTCGAAGCGGCGGGGCGGAGACCCAGTACTTC | CASSYPRSGGAETQYF
. | TRBJ2-7 | . | TRBV3-1/TRBV3-2 | TGTGCCAGCAGCGAGACCGCGGGTACCTACGAGCAGTACTTC | CASSETAGTYEQYF
. | TRBJ2-3 | TRBD2 | TRBV5-1 | TGCGCCAGCAGCTTGACAATTCCGTTCGGAGGCGGGGGGGCGGAAGATACGCAGTATTTT | CASSLTIPFGGGGAEDTQYF
. | TRBJ2-7 | . | TRBV19 | TGTGCCAGTAGTATAGGAGGGCAGGGGAGCAACGAGCAGTACTTC | CASSIGGQGSNEQYF
. | TRBJ2-3 | . | TRBV18 | TGTGCCAGCTCACCATCAATACTCACAGATACGCAGTATTTT | CASSPSILTDTQYF
. | TRBJ2-1 | . | TRBV5-5 | TGTGCCAGCAGCTTGCTCACTAGCTCCTACAATGAGCAGTTCTTC | CASSLLTSSYNEQFF
. | TRBJ2-7 | . | TRBV5-6 | TGTGCCAGCAGCTTGGATCGGACAGCTGCCCAGTACTTC | CASSLDRTAAQYF
. | TRBJ1-2 | . | TRBV7-2 | TGTGCCAGCAGTGAAGCGGGGGGCCGGGGCTATGGCTACACCTTC | CASSEAGGRGYGYTF
few | TRBJ2-7 | . | TRBV19 | TGTGCCAGTAGTACCTACGAGACATATACCTACGAGCAGTACTTC | CASSTYETYTYEQYF
once | TRBJ2-3 | TRBD2 | TRBV3-1/TRBV3-2 | TGTGCCACCCGGAGACTAGCGGGGGGGCAAGATACGCAGTATTTT | CATRRLAGGQDTQYF
. | TRBJ2-7 | TRBD1 | TRBV4-3 | TGCGCCAGCAGCCAAGATCCGGGACAGGGCACCTACGAGCAGTACTTC | CASSQDPGQGTYEQYF
. | TRBJ2-5 | TRBD2 | TRBV4-1 | TGCGCCAGCAGCCAAGATCTACTAGCGGGTAGGGAGACCCAGTACTTC | CASSQDLLAGRETQYF
. | TRBJ2-7 | TRBD1 | TRBV5-1 | TGCGCCAGAGGAACTGGGACAGGACCCTCCTACGAGCAGTACTTC | CARGTGTGPSYEQYF
few | TRBJ1-5 | . | TRBV21-1 | TGTGCCAGCACAAAGGACAGGGGATATCTATATAGCAATCAGCCCCAGCATTTT | CASTKDRGYLYSNQPQHF
. | TRBJ2-3 | . | TRBV9 | TGTGCCAGCAGCGTAGGGTACAGTTCTTTCACAGATACGCAGTATTTT | CASSVGYSSFTDTQYF
once | TRBJ1-1 | TRBD1 | TRBV7-2 | TGTGCCAGCAGCTTAGGAGGAAGGGGGCTCGGTGAAGCTTTCTTT | CASSLGGRGLGEAFF
. | TRBJ1-6 | . | TRBV27 | TGTGCCAGCAGCCCTCTCAGGGATTATAATTCACCCCTCCACTTT | CASSPLRDYNSPLHF
few | TRBJ2-5 | TRBD2 | TRBV4-2 | TGTGCCAGCAGCAACATGGGAGCGGGAGGCGGGACCCAGTACTTC | CASSNMGAGGGTQYF
. | TRBJ1-1 | . | TRBV6-2/TRBV6-3 | TGTGCCAGCAGTTACCAGGAGAACACTGAAGCTTTCTTT | CASSYQENTEAFF
few | TRBJ1-1 | TRBD1 | TRBV19 | TGTGCCAGCCGGGACAGGGGGGACATGAACACTGAAGCTTTCTTT | CASRDRGDMNTEAFF
few | TRBJ1-1 | . | TRBV12-3/TRBV12-4 | TGTGCCAGCAGTTTAGCGCCAGAGGTTTGGGCTTTCTTT | CASSLAPEVWAFF
. | TRBJ1-1 | . | TRBV12-3/TRBV12-4 | TGTGCCAGTGTTGCGGGGGTGTCGTCTGAAGCTTTCTTT | CASVAGVSSEAFF
. | TRBJ2-7 | . | TRBV7-6 | TGTGCCAGCAGCCCCCGCCAGGGGAGACCCTACGAGCAGTACTTC | CASSPRQGRPYEQYF
. | TRBJ2-3 | . | TRBV14 | TGTGCCAGCAGCTTTAGAGATACGCAGTATTTT | CASSFRDTQYF
. | TRBJ2-5 | TRBD1 | TRBV18 | TGTGCCAGCTCGTCGGACAGGGTGGAAGAGACCCAGTACTTC | CASSSDRVEETQYF
once | TRBJ2-7 | . | TRBV11-3 | TGTGCCAGCAGCCTTCGCTCGGGGGACTACGAGCAGTACTTC | CASSLRSGDYEQYF
. | TRBJ2-5 | . | TRBV14 | TGTGCCAGCAGCCAACGGGGTTGGGAGACCCAGTACTTC | CASSQRGWETQYF
. | TRBJ2-1 | TRBD1 | TRBV7-9 | TGTGCCAGCCTCGGGACAGGGGGACTCAATGAGCAGTTCTTC | CASLGTGGLNEQFF
. | TRBJ2-6 | TRBD1 | TRBV18 | TGTGCCAGCTCATCACAGGGGGCGACCGGGGCCAACGTCCTGACTTTC | CASSSQGATGANVLTF
. | TRBJ1-3 | . | TRBV7-2 | TGTGCCAGCAATGAACAGGGCGGCGGAAACACCATATATTTT | CASNEQGGGNTIYF
. | TRBJ1-6 | . | TRBV5-1 | TGCGCCAGCAGCTTGGGGCTGCCCGGGACTTTACGCTTATCACCCCTCCACTTT | CASSLGLPGTLRLSPLHF
. | TRBJ1-2 | TRBD1 | TRBV5-4 | TGTGCCAGCAGCTTCTCGACAGGGGGCGGCTATGGCTACACCTTC | CASSFSTGGGYGYTF
. | TRBJ2-5 | TRBD2 | TRBV11-2 | TGTGCCAGCAGCTTCCCTGTTGGACTAGCGGAAGAGACCCAGTACTTC | CASSFPVGLAEETQYF
. | TRBJ1-4 | TRBD1 | TRBV14 | TGTGCCAGCAGCCGACCACCGGGACAGGGTAGCGAAAAACTGTTTTTT | CASSRPPGQGSEKLFF
. | TRBJ2-5 | TRBD2 | TRBV5-4 | TGTGCCAGCAGCTTGATTGGCCTAGCGGGAGGGCCATTAACAGAGACCCAGTACTTC | CASSLIGLAGGPLTETQYF
. | TRBJ2-1 | TRBD2 | TRBV12-5 | TGTGCTAGTGGTTTTACGCTAGCGGGAGCGGATGAGCAGTTCTTC | CASGFTLAGADEQFF
. | TRBJ2-2 | TRBD2 | TRBV2 | TGTGCCAGCAAGTTAAGCGGGAAGAACACCGGGGAGCTGTTTTTT | CASKLSGKNTGELFF
once | TRBJ1-4 | . | TRBV28 | TGTGCCAGCAGTTTTGCGGGTCCAACTAATGAAAAACTGTTTTTT | CASSFAGPTNEKLFF